The rows below give T cell receptor beta chains drawn from one sample of a study of blood T cell repertoires in COVID-19. Measured with immunoSEQ multiplex PCR; TCRdb has only the in-frame clones, and not every one. Among a few hundred thousand clones listed, about 79% were seen once. Source material: peripheral blood. Source of these receptors: a woman aged 40 to 50 who had recovered from COVID-19. CDR3s include the opening cysteine and the closing phenylalanine or tryptophan. The D gene is left open where the match is weak. Some rows have no size entry. The others give once, few or many, or a class for an expanded clone.

d_gene	len	j_gene	v_gene	abundance	CDR3aa	CDR3nt
TRBD1	18	TRBJ1-3	TRBV9	NA	CASSATGGGHYSGNTIYF	TGTGCCAGCAGCGCGACAGGGGGTGGTCATTACTCTGGAAACACCATATATTTT
NA	12	TRBJ1-2	TRBV3-1/TRBV3-2	NA	CASSQGAVGYTF	TGTGCCAGCAGCCAAGGGGCAGTCGGCTACACCTTC
NA	15	TRBJ1-1	TRBV7-9	NA	CASSLPLFRGSEAFF	TGTGCCAGCAGCTTACCACTGTTCAGGGGATCTGAAGCTTTCTTT
TRBD1	15	TRBJ1-1	TRBV5-4	NA	CASSLGRTGGAEAFF	TGTGCCAGCAGCTTGGGACGAACAGGGGGCGCGGAAGCTTTCTTT
NA	17	TRBJ2-5	TRBV6-2/TRBV6-3	once	CASSYPTQGRTEETQYF	TGTGCCAGCAGTTACCCTACTCAGGGCAGGACAGAAGAGACCCAGTACTTC
NA	14	TRBJ2-2	TRBV19	NA	CASSIQALGGELFF	TGTGCCAGTAGTATCCAAGCGTTGGGCGGGGAGCTGTTTTTT
NA	14	TRBJ1-6	TRBV5-1	NA	CASSLDSHNSPLHF	TGCGCCAGCAGCCTTGACAGCCACAATTCACCCCTCCACTTT
NA	14	TRBJ1-2	TRBV28	NA	CASSSHGTSEGYTF	TGTGCCAGCAGCTCTCATGGGACTTCAGAGGGCTACACCTTC
NA	12	TRBJ1-2	TRBV7-2	NA	CASSLEPYGYTF	TGTGCCAGCAGCTTAGAGCCGTATGGCTACACCTTC
NA	13	TRBJ1-2	TRBV12-3/TRBV12-4	once	CASSLARVDGYTF	TGTGCCAGCAGTTTAGCCAGGGTTGATGGCTACACCTTC